Each of the 20 T cell receptor beta chains below was sequenced from the same sample in a study of blood T cells in healthy people across ages. A second PCR, run for about 7 to 11 cycles, used a sample-barcoded 5' primer plus a J-beta primer mix. From the 5' RACE reads, TCRdb called clonotypes with MiXCR, one entry per CDR3 protein. In the table there are about 1,800,000 distinct CDR3 sequences, roughly 28% of which are singletons. The sample comprised blood. These receptors originate from a woman aged 25-40 years in good health.

As regards this clonotype: The junction differs from germline at one of its ends, possibly a read error. CDR3 DNA: TGTACCAGCAGTGCATCCCAGGGAAACTACAATGAGCAGTTCTTC. It yields the protein CTSSASQGNYNEQFF. The rearrangement uses TRBV27 and TRBJ2-1, with D possibly TRBD1 on 5 matching bases. Germline-derived CDR1 and CDR2 are MNHEY and SMNVEV (reference sequence). The CDR3 totals 15 residues.

The chain is built from TRBV20-1 and TRBJ2-5, with 14 bases that match TRBD2. The J call may not be correct, given that the DNA end is closer to TRBJ2-7. The CDR3 length is 17 residues. Germline V gene sequence: CDR1 DFQATT, CDR2 SNEGSKA (reference sequence). The CDR3 loop is CSARGGLAGGHPHEQYF. The CDR3, as DNA: TGCAGTGCTAGAGGAGGACTAGCGGGAGGACATCCCCACGAGCAGTACTTC.

This clonotype was observed a handful of times. The chain employs TRBV7-9 and TRBJ2-4; D is undetermined. The J call may be wrong; the DNA end is better matched by TRBJ2-7. The germline gives CDR1 SEHNR, CDR2 FQNEAQ (reference sequence). This CDR3 has 14 residues. Written as DNA, the CDR3 is TGTGCCAGCAGCTCCTCGGCCACTACCTACGAGCAGTACTTC. This translates into CASSSSATTYEQYF.

This clonotype occurred a few times. The chain is built from TRBV20-1 and TRBJ1-1; tentative D call: TRBD1 (5 bases). V shed 3 bases and J shed 0 bases, with 11 bases lying between them. Germline V CDR1 and CDR2: DFQATT, SNEGSKA (reference sequence). CDR3 length: 14 residues. This CDR3 is CSARGGTVNTEAFF. As DNA, the CDR3 is TGCAGTGCTAGGGGGGGGACGGTGAACACTGAAGCTTTCTTT.

V usage is TRBV10-3 and J usage is TRBJ2-4; D gene uncertain. The J call may be in error: the DNA end matches TRBJ2-7 better. The CDR3 is 13 residues long. Germline V lookup: CDR1 ENHRY, CDR2 SYGVKD. For the CDR3, the DNA is TGTGCCACACGACCTTCTCTCTCCTACGAGCAGTACTTC. It translates to CATRPSLSYEQYF.

This clonotype occurred many times. This chain joins TRBV3-1 and TRBJ2-6; TRBD1 is a possible D gene (5 bases). The length of the CDR3 is 17 residues. Deletions cut 4 bases from V and 0 bases from J, with 13 bases between. CDR1 is LGHDT, CDR2 YNNKEL, per germline (reference sequence). The CDR3 loop is CASSRRQGSSGANVLTF. Written as DNA, the CDR3 is TGTGCCAGCAGCCGTCGCCAGGGCAGCTCTGGGGCCAACGTCCTGACTTTC.

The chain carries TRBV7-9 and TRBJ1-1, with D unresolved. The V and J ends lost 2 bases and 4 bases respectively, with 11 bases between them. Per the germline V gene, CDR1 is SEHNR and CDR2 is FQNEAQ (reference sequence). CDR3 length: 14 amino acids. CDR3 coding DNA: TGTGCCAGCAGCTTATCTCCGGAGGCCACTGAAGCTTTCTTT. This sequence encodes CASSLSPEATEAFF.

The V gene is TRBV4-1, the J gene TRBJ1-5; a weak D match, TRBD1 (6 bases). Trimming cost V 1 base and J 5 bases, with 15 bases left between them. The CDR3 spans 16 residues. Germline CDR1 and CDR2: MGHRA and YSYEKL. As DNA, the CDR3 is TGCGCCAGCAGCCAAGCCCTGGACAGCGTCTATCAGCCCCAGCATTTT. It translates to CASSQALDSVYQPQHF.

The table lists this clonotype with a few counts. The V and J genes are TRBV7-9 and TRBJ2-2, with TRBD2 as a possible D gene (6 bases). Germline assignment: CDR1 SEHNR and CDR2 FQNEAQ (reference sequence). Trimming took off 8 bases at V and 6 bases at J, with 22 bases between the two ends. CDR3 size: 16 residues. CDR3 residues: CASQRPGVFQAGELFF. In DNA form, the CDR3 reads TGTGCCAGCCAAAGGCCGGGGGTATTTCAGGCCGGGGAGCTGTTTTTT. Using reference TRBV7-9 and TRBJ2-2 for the parts outside the CDR3, the full variable domain is DTGVSQNPRHKITKRGQNVTFRCDPISEHNRLYWYRQTLGQGPEFLTYFQNEAQLEKSRLLSDRFSAERPKGSFSTLEIQRTEQGDSAMYLCASQRPGVFQAGELFFGEGSRLTVL.

Only a few counts were recorded for this clonotype. The chain joins TRBV7-6 to TRBJ2-7, with 10 nucleotides matching TRBD1. CDR1 is SGHVS, CDR2 FNYEAQ, per germline. This CDR3 has 15 amino acids. The V and J ends lost 8 bases and 3 bases, in that order; junction bases with no gene match: 10. CDR3: CASAPGQGFHYEQYF. The CDR3 coding sequence is TGTGCCAGCGCCCCGGGACAGGGGTTCCACTACGAGCAGTACTTC.

This rearrangement joins TRBV6-2 or TRBV6-3 to TRBJ2-5, with a possible D match to TRBD2 (6 bases). This CDR3 has 13 residues. V was trimmed by 5 bases and J by 11 bases, leaving 18 bases between them. Per the germline V gene, CDR1 is MNHEY and CDR2 is SVGEGT. The CDR3 is CASSGGTRREQYF. The CDR3 nucleotides read TGTGCCAGCAGTGGGGGGACTCGCCGAGAGCAGTACTTC.

This clonotype has more than one count but fewer than ten. The chain combines TRBV3-1 with TRBJ2-5, with D unresolved. Trimming removed 3 bases at V and 3 bases at J, with 11 bases between. CDR1 is LGHDT, CDR2 YNNKEL, per germline (reference sequence). CDR3 size: 14 residues. CDR3 sequence reads: CASSQESDEETQYF. As DNA, the CDR3 is TGTGCCAGCAGCCAGGAATCGGACGAAGAGACCCAGTACTTC.

This clonotype has a count of ten or more. V gene TRBV12-3 or TRBV12-4 combines with J gene TRBJ2-5, with D possibly matching TRBD1 (6 bases). Trimming shortened V by 6 bases and J by 6 bases, and 14 bases separated the two germline ends. The CDR3 spans 13 residues. CDR3 loop: CASRDTGTKTQYF. CDR3 sequence (DNA): TGTGCCAGCAGGGATACAGGGACGAAGACCCAGTACTTC.

Note on this clonotype: Just one base apart from a much larger clone, this may be a read error. The chain recombines TRBV9 with TRBJ2-1, with 11 bases identical to TRBD2. Looked up from germline, CDR1 is SGDLS and CDR2 is YYNGEE. The CDR3 runs 16 residues. CDR3 region: CASSALGLAVYNEQIF. DNA of the CDR3: TGTGCCAGCAGCGCGCTGGGACTAGCGGTGTACAATGAGCAGATCTTC.

The chain employs TRBV7-6 and TRBJ2-1, with a possible D match to TRBD2 (7 bases). This CDR3 contains 16 residues. Germline loops: CDR1 SGHVS, CDR2 FNYEAQ. Deletions cut 4 bases from V and 10 bases from J, with 23 bases between. CDR3 nucleotide sequence: TGTGCCAGCAGCTCCTGGAGGAAAGGGGGGGTCAGGGAGCAGTTCTTC. Its translation is CASSSWRKGGVREQFF.

The V gene is TRBV12-3 or TRBV12-4, the J gene TRBJ1-4, with a tentative D call TRBD1 (5 bases). Trimming took off 3 bases at V and 7 bases at J, with 15 bases between the two ends. This CDR3 is built from 15 residues. The CDR3 loop reads CASSLSRGVGEKLFF. CDR3 DNA: TGTGCCAGCAGTTTGTCTCGGGGGGTAGGTGAAAAACTGTTTTTT.

This clonotype was seen more than once but under ten times. The rearrangement uses TRBV28 and TRBJ2-1; no clear D. Germline V gene lookup returns CDR1 MDHEN and CDR2 SYDVKM. The CDR3 length is 14 residues. The V end was cut by 3 bases, the J end by 3 bases, with 9 bases between. The chain's CDR3 is CASSFPRLYNEQFF. The DNA for the CDR3 is TGTGCCAGCAGTTTCCCCAGGCTCTACAATGAGCAGTTCTTC. Looking up the rest from reference TRBV28 and TRBJ2-1 gives the full variable domain: DVKVTQSSRYLVKRTGEKVFLECVQDMDHENMFWYRQDPGLGLRLIYFSYDVKMKEKGDIPEGYSVSREKKERFSLILESASTNQTSMYLCASSFPRLYNEQFFGPGTRLTVL.

As to this clonotype: Just one base apart from a much larger clone, this may be a read error. V usage is TRBV20-1 and J usage is TRBJ2-3, with D perhaps matching TRBD2 (5 bases). In germline, CDR1 is DFQATT, CDR2 SNEGSKA (reference sequence). The CDR3 is made up of 14 amino acids. The CDR3 is CSARDVAQRDPQYF. The CDR3 DNA is TGCAGTGCTAGAGATGTAGCGCAGCGAGATCCGCAGTATTTT.

The gene calls are TRBV30 and TRBJ2-7; D may be TRBD1 (5 bases). With 0 bases removed from V and 7 bases from J, the gap between germline ends came to 19 bases. CDR1 is GTSNPN, CDR2 SVGIG, per germline (reference sequence). The CDR3 is 15 residues long. The CDR3 DNA is TGTGCCTGGAGTGTAGGGGCCAGGGTAACACAGGAGCAGTACTTC. Translation: CAWSVGARVTQEQYF.

The V call is TRBV10-3, the J call TRBJ2-5; D ambiguous. CDR1 and CDR2 from the germline V gene are ENHRY and SYGVKD. CDR3 length: 13 amino acids. With 2 bases removed from V and 2 bases from J, the gap between germline ends came to 6 bases. CDR3 loop: CAISEALQETQYF. CDR3 in DNA: TGTGCCATCAGTGAGGCCCTTCAAGAGACCCAGTACTTC.